The sequence of this TCR beta chain was determined in a study of T-cell reconstitution after alpha-beta-depleted transplantation in children. This clonotype was seen at least ten times. The TCRbeta library incorporated unique molecular identifiers. TCRdb passed the PCR reads through MiXCR, listing each CDR3 protein once. This sample has more than 85,000 distinct CDR3 sequences; about 9.3% occur once, and the top ten carry about 7.3%. This sequence originates from a human donor who donated a stem cell graft to a child with acute lymphoblastic leukemia. This material consisted of PBMCs from the stem cell graft donor, taken from the stem cell graft.

The CDR3 DNA follows: TGCGCCAGCAGCGCCGGACAGGGGGGCTCTGGAAACACCATATATTTT. Residues: CASSAGQGGSGNTIYF. The genes are TRBV5-1 and TRBJ1-3; the match to TRBD1 covers 10 bases. The CDR3 is 16 residues long. The germline CDR1 and CDR2 sequences are SGHRS and YFSETQ. V trimming: 4 bases; J trimming: 0 bases; junction bases outside the gene matches: 4. Supplemented by reference TRBV5-1 and TRBJ1-3, the full variable domain reads KAGVTQTPRYLIKTRGQQVTLSCSPISGHRSVSWYQQTPGQGLQFLFEYFSETQRNKGNFPGRFSGRQFSNSRSEMNVSTLELGDSALYLCASSAGQGGSGNTIYFGEGSWLTVV.